The rows below give T cell receptor beta chains drawn from one sample of a study of T-cell reconstitution after alpha-beta-depleted transplantation in children. TCRdb analysed the PCR reads with MiXCR anew, one entry per CDR3 protein. The sample shows roughly 610,000 distinct CDR3 sequences, roughly a tenth of them seen only once. Sequences were derived from PBMCs from the stem cell graft donor, sampled from the stem cell graft. The receptors originated from a human donor who donated a stem cell graft to a child with acute myeloid leukemia. The CDR3 runs from the conserved cysteine through the conserved F or W. The order of the fields is V gene, D gene, J gene, clone size, CDR3 DNA, CDR3 protein. A D gene is named only where the DNA matches it firmly. Clone sizes are given selectively: once, few, many, or a class where the clone is expanded.

V: TRBV6-5; D: NA; J: TRBJ2-7; size: many; DNA: TGTGCCAGCAGTACTAGCTCCGAGCAGTACTTC; CDR3: CASSTSSEQYF
V: TRBV6-6; D: NA; J: TRBJ2-7; size: few; DNA: TGTGCCAGCAGTTACGTCCCGTACGAGCAGTACTTC; CDR3: CASSYVPYEQYF
V: TRBV5-1; D: NA; J: TRBJ1-1; size: NA; DNA: TGCGCCAGCAGCTTCGGGGTCCAGGTCGCTGAAGCTTTCTTT; CDR3: CASSFGVQVAEAFF
V: TRBV25-1; D: TRBD1; J: TRBJ1-2; size: few; DNA: TGTGCCAGCCCCGCTCCGGACAGGGGTGATGGCTACACCTTC; CDR3: CASPAPDRGDGYTF
V: TRBV4-3; D: TRBD2; J: TRBJ2-1; size: NA; DNA: TGCGCCAGCAGCCAAGGGGGACTAGGGGCAAATGAGCAGTTCTTC; CDR3: CASSQGGLGANEQFF
V: TRBV10-3; D: TRBD2; J: TRBJ2-1; size: many; DNA: TGTGCCATCACTTTAATAGCGGGAACCCACAATGAGCAGTTCTTC; CDR3: CAITLIAGTHNEQFF
V: TRBV7-8; D: NA; J: TRBJ2-1; size: many; DNA: TGTGCCAGCAGCTTAGCGGGAGACACCTACAATGAGCAGTTCTTC; CDR3: CASSLAGDTYNEQFF
V: TRBV15; D: NA; J: TRBJ2-1; size: few; DNA: TGTGCCACCAGCAGAGGACAGCTCTATGAGCAGTTCTTC; CDR3: CATSRGQLYEQFF
V: TRBV4-3; D: NA; J: TRBJ2-5; size: NA; DNA: TGCGCCAGCAGCCAAACTTTTCTCCTAGGGGAGACCCAGTACTTC; CDR3: CASSQTFLLGETQYF
V: TRBV5-1; D: NA; J: TRBJ1-2; size: NA; DNA: TGCGCCAGCAGCCCGGCTGACAGTCTTGGTGGCTACACCTTC; CDR3: CASSPADSLGGYTF
V: TRBV4-2; D: NA; J: TRBJ1-1; size: NA; DNA: TGTGCCAGCAGCCAAGAAAAAGTGTTCGGAGAAGCTTTCTTT; CDR3: CASSQEKVFGEAFF
V: TRBV6-2/TRBV6-3; D: TRBD2; J: TRBJ2-1; size: few; DNA: TGTGCCAGCAGTTACGGTGGGGCCAACCCGGGGGGGCAGTTCTTC; CDR3: CASSYGGANPGGQFF
V: TRBV29-1; D: NA; J: TRBJ1-2; size: few; DNA: TGCAGCGTTGAAGATATAGCGAACTATGGCTACACCTTC; CDR3: CSVEDIANYGYTF
V: TRBV6-5; D: NA; J: TRBJ1-1; size: NA; DNA: TGTGCCAGCAGTTTTCAGGGTGGGGGTGAAGCTTTCTTT; CDR3: CASSFQGGGEAFF
V: TRBV2; D: TRBD1; J: TRBJ1-1; size: few; DNA: TGTGCCAGCAGAGGGGACAGGGGGCGCGAGAAGAACACTGAAGCTTTCTTT; CDR3: CASRGDRGREKNTEAFF
V: TRBV6-1; D: TRBD1; J: TRBJ2-7; size: many; DNA: TGTGCCAGCTCGAATGGACAGGTCTACGAGCAGTACTTC; CDR3: CASSNGQVYEQYF
V: TRBV20-1; D: TRBD2; J: TRBJ2-1; size: many; DNA: TGCAGTGCTCTCCCCCTGACTAGCGACGATGAGCAGTTCTTC; CDR3: CSALPLTSDDEQFF
V: TRBV18; D: NA; J: TRBJ1-4; size: NA; DNA: TGTGCCAGCTCATCGGGCCTCAATGAAGAACTGTTTTTT; CDR3: CASSSGLNEELFF
V: TRBV7-9; D: NA; J: TRBJ1-6; size: NA; DNA: TGTGCCAGCAGCCCTCCGACAGTTTTTGGTTCACCCCTCCACTTT; CDR3: CASSPPTVFGSPLHF
V: TRBV4-1; D: TRBD1; J: TRBJ2-6; size: NA; DNA: TGCGCCAGCAGCCAAGATCTAGTGGGGACAGGGGGCGCGAGGCCTGGGGCCAACGTCCTGACTTTC; CDR3: CASSQDLVGTGGARPGANVLTF
V: TRBV30; D: TRBD1; J: TRBJ2-5; size: many; DNA: TGTGCCTGGAGTGATGACAGGGAAGAGACCCAGTACTTC; CDR3: CAWSDDREETQYF
V: TRBV20-1; D: NA; J: TRBJ2-5; size: many; DNA: TGCAGTGCCCGACCGGAGGGTCGGGAGACCCAGTACTTC; CDR3: CSARPEGRETQYF
V: TRBV12-3/TRBV12-4; D: NA; J: TRBJ2-7; size: NA; DNA: TGTGCCAGCTCATGGCCTCGGGGCGAGCAGTACTTC; CDR3: CASSWPRGEQYF
V: TRBV5-1; D: NA; J: TRBJ2-1; size: many; DNA: TGCGCCAGCAGCGTCGAGCCGGGGCTTGATGAGCAGTTCTTC; CDR3: CASSVEPGLDEQFF
V: TRBV12-3/TRBV12-4; D: TRBD2; J: TRBJ2-1; size: NA; DNA: TGTGCCAGCAGGGTTCTAGCGGGAGTATCAAATGAGCAGTTCTTC; CDR3: CASRVLAGVSNEQFF
V: TRBV7-2; D: NA; J: TRBJ2-5; size: few; DNA: TGTGCCAGCAGCTCATCCACTAAAGAGACCCAGTACTTC; CDR3: CASSSSTKETQYF